Below, 6 T cell receptor beta chains from the same sample are listed, as sequenced in a study of blood T cell repertoires in COVID-19. Data came from immunoSEQ multiplex PCR; TCRdb stores just in-frame clones and leaves some out. The sample consists of around 400,000 clones, 70% to 90% of them appearing once. Source material: PBMCs or T cells enriched from blood (not recorded which). The receptors derive from a woman aged 18-30 years who had been exposed to COVID-19.

This clone was seen a handful of times. J is TRBJ1-5 and V is TRBV7-9; D is uncertain. There are 17 residues in the CDR3. The V end was cut by 1 base, the J end by 3 bases, with 16 bases between. Per the germline V gene, CDR1 is SEHNR and CDR2 is FQNEAQ (reference sequence). For the CDR3, the DNA is TGTGCCAGCAGCTTAGGAGGGAGTGGTGGGGTCAATCAGCCCCAGCATTTT. Amino acids: CASSLGGSGGVNQPQHF.

V gene TRBV12-3 or TRBV12-4 combines with J gene TRBJ2-5; 7 nucleotides align to TRBD1. The V and J ends lost 5 bases and 2 bases, in that order; junction bases with no gene match: 2. This CDR3 spans 13 amino acids. CDR3 in DNA: TGTGCCAGCAGTGACAGGGCTCAAGAGACCCAGTACTTC. Translated, it gives CASSDRAQETQYF.

The chain uses TRBV28 and TRBJ2-7; TRBD2 might be the D (6 bases). CDR3 length: 11 amino acids. Trimming removed 6 bases from V and 12 bases from J, with 15 bases in between. Germline CDR1 is MDHEN and CDR2 is SYDVKM. The CDR3 loop reads CASRGLGGLYF. CDR3 DNA: TGTGCCAGCAGGGGACTGGGGGGATTGTACTTC. Full variable domain (rest looked up from reference TRBV28 and TRBJ2-7): DVKVTQSSRYLVKRTGEKVFLECVQDMDHENMFWYRQDPGLGLRLIYFSYDVKMKEKGDIPEGYSVSREKKERFSLILESASTNQTSMYLCASRGLGGLYFGPGTRLTVT.

The chain recombines TRBV7-8 with TRBJ2-1, with 8 nucleotides matching TRBD2. The V segment lost 5 bases and the J segment 6 bases; nucleotides outside the gene matches: 12. The CDR3 spans 16 residues. Germline assignment: CDR1 SGHVS and CDR2 FQNEAQ. CDR3 sequence reads: CASSKRLVAGSNEQFF. In DNA form, the CDR3 reads TGTGCCAGCAGCAAAAGACTCGTAGCGGGGAGCAATGAGCAGTTCTTC.

The CDR3: CASSPAGLNTEAFF. The CDR3 DNA is TGCGCCAGCAGCCCAGCAGGCTTGAACACTGAAGCTTTCTTT. V is TRBV4-3 and J is TRBJ1-1; D is ambiguous. The CDR3 runs 14 residues. Trimming took 4 bases from V and 0 from J, leaving 9 bases between them. Germline V gives CDR1 LGHNA, CDR2 YSLEER.

The gene calls are TRBV4-1 and TRBJ2-3; 10 bases fit TRBD2. V lost 1 base and J lost 0; bases outside the gene matches: 4. Germline V CDR1 and CDR2: MGHRA, YSYEKL. This CDR3 has 17 amino acids. The CDR3 region is CASSQVAGGTSTDTQYF. The DNA of the CDR3 is TGCGCCAGCAGCCAAGTAGCGGGGGGAACAAGCACAGATACGCAGTATTTT.